What follows are 32 T cell receptor beta chains derived from one specimen sequenced in a study of blood T cell repertoires in COVID-19. Data came from immunoSEQ multiplex PCR; TCRdb stores just in-frame clones and leaves some out. The profile covers about 160,000 clones, with around 90% appearing a single time and approximately 2.2% taken by the ten largest. The sample consisted of peripheral blood. The origin of the receptors is a man between 18 and 29 years old with acute or convalescent COVID-19.

This chain connects TRBV5-4 to TRBJ2-3; 8 bases are a match to TRBD2. V shed 4 bases and J 14 bases; nucleotides not matched to a gene: 12. Looked up from germline, CDR1 is SGHNT and CDR2 is YYREEE (reference sequence). This CDR3 has 13 residues. CDR3 sequence (DNA): TGTGCCAGCAGCCCAATTGGTAGCGGGGTATGGTATTTT. Translated: CASSPIGSGVWYF.

This clone has just a few counts. The V and J genes are TRBV19 and TRBJ1-2, with 7 bases matching TRBD1. CDR3 size: 12 residues. J lost 7 bases, V lost 7 bases, and 6 bases had no gene match. The V gene's germline CDR1 is LNHDA and CDR2 SQIVND (reference sequence). The CDR3 coding sequence is TGTGCCAGTAATGACAGGGTAGTTGGCTACACCTTC. It translates to CASNDRVVGYTF.

This chain joins TRBV6-6 and TRBJ1-1; 9 bases match TRBD1. Per the germline V gene, CDR1 is MNHNY and CDR2 is SVGAGI (reference sequence). The V gene end was trimmed by 5 bases and the J gene end by 6 bases; junction bases not matched to a gene: 13. CDR3 length: 16 residues. CDR3 DNA: TGTGCCAGCAGTCCTATACAGGGGGCCTTTTTCGCTGAAGCTTTCTTT. This translates into CASSPIQGAFFAEAFF.

This chain uses TRBV6-1 with TRBJ1-2, with 8 bases that match TRBD1. The CDR3 covers 14 residues. The V and J ends lost 6 bases and 4 bases, in that order; junction bases with no gene match: 7. Germline V CDR1 and CDR2: MNHNS, SASEGT. The CDR3 DNA reads TGTGCCAGCAGCGGTGGACAGGGAGTCTATGGCTACACCTTC. Its protein is CASSGGQGVYGYTF.

This clone was seen only once. The rearrangement uses TRBV2 and TRBJ2-1; TRBD1 matches at 9 bases. This CDR3 has 17 amino acids. CDR1 and CDR2 (germline): SNHLY, FYNNEI. The junction had 4 bases not matched to a gene; V was cut back by 1 base and J by 0 bases. CDR3 in DNA: TGTGCCAGCAGTGAAGACTTGACAGGGGGCTCCTACAATGAGCAGTTCTTC. It translates to CASSEDLTGGSYNEQFF.

The gene calls are TRBV5-1 and TRBJ2-3; TRBD1 aligns across 10 bases. J lost 4 bases, V lost 3 bases, and 14 bases had no gene match. Germline V gene sequence: CDR1 SGHRS, CDR2 YFSETQ. The CDR3 has 18 residues. Written as DNA, the CDR3 is TGCGCCAGCAGCTCGGGACAGGGGTCAATCAGCAGGCCAGATACGCAGTATTTT. Its protein is CASSSGQGSISRPDTQYF.

The gene calls are TRBV11-2 and TRBJ1-5; 12 bases map to TRBD1. V was clipped by 4 bases and J by 7 bases; unmatched bases: 8. The CDR3 has 16 amino acids. The germline gives CDR1 SGHAT, CDR2 FQNNGV. CDR3 in DNA: TGTGCCAGCAGCTCGTCCGGGACAGGGGGCAGCCAGCCCCAGCATTTT. Translated: CASSSSGTGGSQPQHF.

In this sample, this clone turned up once. The chain employs TRBV11-3 and TRBJ2-1; D remains unclear. Between the trimmed V and J ends, which lost 4 bases and 4 bases, there was a span of 14 bases. The CDR3 is made up of 15 amino acids. The germline V gene has CDR1 SGHNT and CDR2 YENEEA. The CDR3 is CASSSSVSFYNEQFF. DNA for the CDR3: TGTGCCAGCAGCTCGAGCGTCTCCTTTTACAATGAGCAGTTCTTC.

The chain is built from TRBV29-1 and TRBJ1-3; D not certain. Germline CDR1 reads SQVTM; CDR2 reads ANQGSEA. V lost 7 bases and J lost 0, with 10 bases in between. CDR3 length: 13 amino acids. The CDR3: CSAQVFSGNTIYF. In nucleotides, the CDR3 is TGCAGCGCGCAGGTTTTCTCTGGAAACACCATATATTTT.

V and J are TRBV18 and TRBJ2-7, with TRBD2 matching over 7 bases. The CDR3 spans 13 residues. From germline, CDR1 is KGHSH and CDR2 LQKENI. The ends lost 2 bases at V and 6 bases at J; junction bases unmatched: 4. This chain's CDR3 is CASSPGAGVEQYF. CDR3 in DNA: TGTGCCAGCTCACCAGGCGCGGGGGTCGAGCAGTACTTC.

CDR3 in DNA: TGTGCCACCAGTGATTTGAGGCGGGATGGGACAGATACGCAGTATTTT. It encodes CATSDLRRDGTDTQYF. The gene calls are TRBV24-1 and TRBJ2-3; possibly TRBD2 for D (6 bases). Germline assignment: CDR1 KGHDR and CDR2 SFDVKD. Trimming took off 0 bases at V and 3 bases at J, with 12 bases between the two ends. The CDR3 contains 16 residues.

This clone came up a few times. The rearrangement uses TRBV10-2 and TRBJ2-2; D call uncertain. From germline, CDR1 is WSHSY and CDR2 SAAADI. The CDR3 totals 14 residues. V was shortened by 4 bases and J by 1 base, with 7 bases between the two germline ends. Here the CDR3 DNA reads TGCGCCAGCAGTGCGACAAGGAACACCGGGGAGCTGTTTTTT. It yields the protein CASSATRNTGELFF.

The rearrangement links TRBV2 to TRBJ2-1; D is ambiguous. The CDR3 loop spans 12 amino acids. Trimming left V 6 bases short and J 2 bases short, with 5 bases between. Per the germline V gene, CDR1 is SNHLY and CDR2 is FYNNEI. The CDR3 is CASSTPYNEQFF. As DNA, the CDR3 is TGTGCCAGCAGCACTCCCTACAATGAGCAGTTCTTC. The variable domain in full, completed from reference TRBV2 and TRBJ2-1, reads EPEVTQTPSHQVTQMGQEVILRCVPISNHLYFYWYRQILGQKVEFLVSFYNNEISEKSEIFDDQFSVERPDGSNFTLKIRSTKLEDSAMYFCASSTPYNEQFFGPGTRLTVL.

The CDR3 DNA sequence: TGTGCCAGCAGTTTCCAAGCAAATCAGCCCCAGCATTTT. The encoded protein is CASSFQANQPQHF. The chain recombines TRBV2 with TRBJ1-5; D not resolved. V was shortened by 5 bases and J by 4 bases, with 9 bases between the two germline ends. This CDR3 is built from 13 residues. The germline V gene has CDR1 SNHLY and CDR2 FYNNEI. The complete variable domain, with remaining parts taken from reference TRBV2 and TRBJ1-5, reads EPEVTQTPSHQVTQMGQEVILRCVPISNHLYFYWYRQILGQKVEFLVSFYNNEISEKSEIFDDQFSVERPDGSNFTLKIRSTKLEDSAMYFCASSFQANQPQHFGDGTRLSIL.

The CDR3 DNA sequence: TGCGCCAGCAGCTTTAGCCAGGGCAACGAGCAGTACTTC. Protein: CASSFSQGNEQYF. This rearrangement joins TRBV5-1 to TRBJ2-7; D possibly corresponds to TRBD1 (5 bases). This CDR3 has 13 residues. V was trimmed by 2 bases and J by 5 bases, leaving 11 bases between them. Germline CDR1 and CDR2: SGHRS and YFSETQ.

As DNA, the CDR3 is TGTGCCAGCAGCTTAAACAGACTCCCAGGACTAGCGGGAAACAATGAGCAGTTCTTC. Amino acids: CASSLNRLPGLAGNNEQFF. The V gene is TRBV7-8, the J gene TRBJ2-1; 12 bases agree with TRBD2. There are 19 residues in the CDR3. Trimming at V came to 2 bases and at J to 5 bases, leaving 13 bases not matched to a gene. Germline V gene sequence: CDR1 SGHVS, CDR2 FQNEAQ.

V is TRBV6-1 and J is TRBJ2-7, with TRBD1 matching 11 bases. The trim removed 2 bases at V and 4 bases at J, leaving 16 bases unmatched. Germline CDR1 and CDR2: MNHNS and SASEGT. The CDR3 covers 19 residues. CDR3 coding DNA: TGTGCCAGCAGTGAATTGTTCGTTGGGGGACAGGGGGGAGTTTACGAGCAGTACTTC. Its translation is CASSELFVGGQGGVYEQYF.

This chain links TRBV18 with TRBJ1-5; 8 nucleotides align to TRBD1. This CDR3 has 15 residues. V was pared by 3 bases and J by 3 bases, with 4 bases of the junction left unmatched. The V gene's germline CDR1 is KGHSH and CDR2 LQKENI. The CDR3, as DNA: TGTGCCAGCTCACCCGGGACAGGCGACAATCAGCCCCAGCATTTT. Protein: CASSPGTGDNQPQHF.

This chain links TRBV4-1 with TRBJ2-3; maybe TRBD2 (8 bases). Germline CDR1 and CDR2: MGHRA and YSYEKL. V was pared by 2 bases and J by 2 bases, with 14 bases between. The CDR3 spans 16 residues. The CDR3 loop is CASSQRGRGDTDTQYF. DNA for the CDR3: TGCGCCAGCAGCCAAAGGGGGCGGGGGGACACAGATACGCAGTATTTT.

The chain uses TRBV14 and TRBJ1-5, with 7 bases matching TRBD1. The CDR3 is 14 residues long. Trimming took 4 bases from V and 4 from J; bases not matched to a gene: 4. Germline V gene lookup returns CDR1 SGHDN and CDR2 FVKESK. CDR3 DNA sequence: TGTGCCAGCAGCCCACAGGGGTTAAATCAGCCCCAGCATTTT. The encoded protein is CASSPQGLNQPQHF.

The V gene is TRBV7-9, the J gene TRBJ2-7; D is unresolved. Per the germline V gene, CDR1 is SEHNR and CDR2 is FQNEAQ (reference sequence). The CDR3 runs 15 residues. Trimming removed 1 base at V and 4 bases at J, with 14 bases between. CDR3 sequence reads: CASSLVQLEDYEQYF. The CDR3 nucleotides read TGTGCCAGCAGCTTAGTACAACTCGAGGATTACGAGCAGTACTTC.

J is TRBJ2-6 and V is TRBV27; TRBD1 matches at 10 bases. V lost 4 bases, J lost 2 bases, and 5 bases stayed unmatched. CDR3 size: 17 residues. Germline assignment: CDR1 MNHEY and CDR2 SMNVEV (reference sequence). CDR3 DNA: TGTGCCAGCAGTTCGGGACAGGGGACGGCTGGGGCCAACGTCCTGACTTTC. Its translation: CASSSGQGTAGANVLTF.

V gene TRBV5-1 combines with J gene TRBJ1-3, with 9 bases that match TRBD1. The length of the CDR3 is 17 residues. Germline trimming cut 3 bases from V and 4 bases from J; bases unmatched to any gene: 11. Germline loops: CDR1 SGHRS, CDR2 YFSETQ. The CDR3, as DNA: TGCGCCAGCAGCTCACCAGCCGGGACAGGGTTCGGAAACACCATATATTTT. It encodes CASSSPAGTGFGNTIYF.

The CDR3 nucleotides are TGTGCCAGCAGCTTCTATAAGGGGGCGACTAATGAAAAACTGTTTTTT. Its protein product is CASSFYKGATNEKLFF. The rearrangement links TRBV7-8 to TRBJ1-4; the match to TRBD1 covers 7 bases. The CDR3 is 16 amino acids. V dropped 3 bases and J dropped 2; count of bases not matched to a gene: 6. Germline lookup yields CDR1 SGHVS and CDR2 FQNEAQ.

The rearrangement joins TRBV7-2 to TRBJ1-4; D might be TRBD1 (6 bases). The CDR3 is 15 residues long. CDR1 is SGHTA, CDR2 FQGNSA, per germline. With 3 bases removed from V and 0 bases from J, the gap between germline ends came to 8 bases. CDR3 in DNA: TGTGCCAGCAGCTTCGGACAGACAACTAATGAAAAACTGTTTTTT. This codes for CASSFGQTTNEKLFF.

The V gene is TRBV18, the J gene TRBJ1-5; TRBD1 aligns across 8 bases. The CDR3 sequence is 16 residues long. CDR1 and CDR2 from the germline V gene are KGHSH and LQKENI. V was clipped by 5 bases and J by 0 bases; unmatched bases: 6. The CDR3: CASSKGTGVSNQPQHF. In DNA form, the CDR3 reads TGTGCCAGCTCAAAAGGGACAGGTGTTAGCAATCAGCCCCAGCATTTT.

The chain joins TRBV2 to TRBJ2-3, with TRBD1 matching over 8 bases. After removal of 6 bases from V and 0 bases from J, the junction contained 5 bases not matched to a gene. The germline V gene encodes CDR1 SNHLY and CDR2 FYNNEI. The CDR3 runs to 15 residues. The CDR3 DNA is TGTGCCAGCAGGGCACAGGGGGGTAGCACAGATACGCAGTATTTT. This codes for CASRAQGGSTDTQYF.

The chain recombines TRBV3-1 (or the pseudogene TRBV3-2) with TRBJ2-7; D may be TRBD2 (6 bases). Germline lookup yields CDR1 LGHDT and CDR2 YNNKEL (reference sequence). This CDR3 comprises 14 residues. V was cut by 4 bases and J by 0 bases, with 10 bases left in between. DNA of the CDR3: TGTGCCAGCAGCCGCGGCGGGGTCTCCTACGAGCAGTACTTC. It codes for CASSRGGVSYEQYF.

The V and J genes are TRBV20-1 and TRBJ1-1; no clear D gene. This CDR3 is 14 amino acids long. The germline gives CDR1 DFQATT, CDR2 SNEGSKA (reference sequence). Trimming took off 3 bases at V and 3 bases at J, with 14 bases between the two ends. CDR3 in DNA: TGCAGTGCTAGTCTAGGCGGAGCCCACACTGAAGCTTTCTTT. This translates into CSASLGGAHTEAFF.

The chain couples TRBV6-5 to TRBJ1-5, with 7 bases lining up with TRBD1. The J segment lost 6 bases and the V segment lost 6 bases, leaving 8 bases of the junction unmatched. The CDR3 covers 14 residues. The germline V gene encodes CDR1 MNHEY and CDR2 SVGAGI. The CDR3 loop reads CASSDGTGAQPQHF. The DNA of the CDR3 is TGTGCCAGCAGCGACGGAACAGGGGCTCAGCCCCAGCATTTT.

This clone was observed once. The chain links TRBV7-9 to TRBJ1-2; D remains unclear. Trimming took off 3 bases at V and 8 bases at J, with 22 bases between the two ends. This CDR3 is built from 16 residues. The germline V gene has CDR1 SEHNR and CDR2 FQNEAQ (reference sequence). CDR3 nucleotides: TGTGCCAGCAGCTTCTGGGCACGCGAAGATGTTGTAGGCTACACCTTC. Protein sequence: CASSFWAREDVVGYTF.

The chain carries TRBV19 and TRBJ1-6; D unclear. V was pared by 0 bases and J by 10 bases, with 10 bases between. CDR1 and CDR2 from the germline V gene are LNHDA and SQIVND (reference sequence). CDR3 size: 14 residues. The CDR3 sequence is CASSIDGNGSPLHF. CDR3 nucleotides: TGTGCCAGTAGTATAGACGGGAACGGATCACCCCTCCACTTT.